A selection of T cell receptor beta chains follows, all from one sample in a study of early T cells in non-severe SARS-CoV-2 infection. One entry per CDR3 protein results from TCRdb running MiXCR on the 5' RACE reads. The sample carries some 71,000 distinct CDR3 sequences, 10% recorded once. The specimen was whole blood, collected at baseline. These receptors came from an adult who was a healthcare worker with PCR-confirmed SARS-CoV-2 infection or an uninfected control (not recorded which). The CDR3 runs from the conserved cysteine through the conserved F or W. A D gene is named only where the DNA matches it firmly. Size values are once, few and many counts, or a class for expanded clones, and some rows have none.

few	TRBV18	TRBJ1-1	-	12	CASSPGGPEAFF	TGTGCCAGCTCACCGGGAGGGCCTGAAGCTTTCTTT
few	TRBV6-6	TRBJ2-5	-	14	CASTHPRPQETQYF	TGTGCCAGCACCCATCCGCGGCCTCAAGAGACCCAGTACTTC
-	TRBV24-1	TRBJ2-4	TRBD2	16	CATSTPGAGEKNIQYF	TGTGCCACCTCTACCCCAGGCGCGGGGGAAAAAAACATTCAGTACTTC
-	TRBV29-1	TRBJ2-1	-	16	CSVDSPFLQGGDEQFF	TGCAGCGTTGATTCACCCTTCTTACAGGGTGGGGATGAGCAGTTCTTC
few	TRBV4-1	TRBJ2-7	-	14	CASSHDTYSYEQYF	TGCGCCAGCAGCCACGACACCTACTCCTACGAGCAGTACTTC
many	TRBV20-1	TRBJ2-7	-	14	CSARSGTKPYEQYF	TGCAGTGCTAGGTCCGGGACAAAGCCCTACGAGCAGTACTTC
few	TRBV29-1	TRBJ1-4	-	13	CSVEGRTNEKLFF	TGCAGCGTTGAGGGCAGGACCAATGAAAAACTGTTTTTT
medium-sized	TRBV20-1	TRBJ1-1	-	14	CSAVNAQWNTEAFF	TGCAGTGCCGTTAACGCACAGTGGAACACTGAAGCTTTCTTT
many	TRBV28	TRBJ2-7	TRBD1	16	CASSSPTGSLDYEQYF	TGTGCCAGCAGTTCCCCGACAGGGTCCCTCGACTACGAGCAGTACTTC
many	TRBV7-9	TRBJ1-1	TRBD1	14	CASSFTGGRTEAFF	TGTGCCAGCAGCTTTACAGGGGGCCGTACTGAAGCTTTCTTT
few	TRBV28	TRBJ1-1	-	14	CASSLPGQNTEAFF	TGTGCCAGCAGTTTACCGGGACAGAACACTGAAGCTTTCTTT
-	TRBV29-1	TRBJ1-2	-	13	CSVDLSFNYGYTF	TGCAGCGTGGATCTATCCTTTAACTATGGCTACACCTTC
-	TRBV7-9	TRBJ2-7	-	13	CASSPTGNYEQYF	TGTGCCAGCAGCCCGACAGGTAACTACGAGCAGTACTTC
many	TRBV20-1	TRBJ2-7	-	18	CSARDARRQGHPSYEQYF	TGCAGTGCTAGAGACGCACGCCGGCAGGGACATCCTTCCTACGAGCAGTACTTC
-	TRBV9	TRBJ1-1	-	14	CASSVAGEHTEAFF	TGTGCCAGCAGCGTAGCTGGGGAGCACACTGAAGCTTTCTTT
many	TRBV10-2	TRBJ1-6	-	15	CASSENGFYNSPLHF	TGCGCCAGCAGTGAGAACGGGTTCTACAATTCACCCCTCCACTTT
-	TRBV5-1	TRBJ1-6	-	14	CASSLAQGSSPLHF	TGCGCCAGCAGCTTGGCTCAGGGCAGCTCACCCCTCCACTTT
few	TRBV7-8	TRBJ2-7	-	16	CASSLFMGASSYEQYF	TGTGCCAGCAGCTTATTTATGGGGGCGAGTTCCTACGAGCAGTACTTC
few	TRBV25-1	TRBJ2-7	-	11	CASSGYHEQYF	TGTGCCAGCAGTGGCTATCACGAGCAGTACTTC
many	TRBV6-6	TRBJ1-5	-	20	CASSYSKAGTQITNNQPQHF	TGTGCCAGCAGTTACTCGAAGGCAGGGACCCAAATAACTAACAATCAGCCCCAGCATTTT
few	TRBV19	TRBJ2-1	TRBD2	13	CATIAGPRREQFF	TGTGCCACTATAGCGGGACCCCGCCGTGAGCAGTTCTTC
-	TRBV30	TRBJ2-1	-	12	CAWSPNRGEQFF	TGTGCCTGGAGCCCAAACCGAGGGGAGCAGTTCTTC
many	TRBV7-6	TRBJ1-3	TRBD1	17	CASSPPARTGDGNTIYF	TGTGCCAGCAGCCCACCCGCGAGGACAGGGGATGGAAACACCATATATTTT
many	TRBV7-9	TRBJ2-1	TRBD1	15	CASSLAAVTGNRQFF	TGTGCCAGCAGCTTAGCCGCGGTGACAGGGAATAGGCAGTTCTTC
-	TRBV27	TRBJ2-7	-	16	CASSALQATHSYEQYF	TGTGCCAGCAGTGCCCTACAGGCGACCCACTCCTACGAGCAGTACTTC
many	TRBV18	TRBJ1-2	-	14	CASSHDQGSRGYTF	TGTGCCAGCTCACATGATCAAGGGTCCCGTGGCTACACCTTC
few	TRBV24-1	TRBJ1-1	-	13	CATSDSGITEAFF	TGTGCCACCAGTGATTCCGGGATCACTGAAGCTTTCTTT
few	TRBV20-1	TRBJ2-5	-	11	CSASQGETQYF	TGCAGTGCTAGTCAGGGAGAGACCCAGTACTTC
many	TRBV28	TRBJ2-3	TRBD2	17	CASSPPSGRAGTDTQYF	TGTGCCAGCAGTCCACCTAGCGGGAGGGCTGGCACAGATACGCAGTATTTT
few	TRBV27	TRBJ2-1	-	15	CASSAWTLAVNEQFF	TGTGCCAGCTCAGCATGGACCTTGGCAGTTAATGAGCAGTTCTTC
few	TRBV3-1	TRBJ2-7	-	14	CASSSRRGSYEQYF	TGTGCCAGCAGCTCTCGACGAGGGTCCTACGAGCAGTACTTC
many	TRBV27	TRBJ1-4	TRBD1	15	CASKAWTGDGEKLFF	TGTGCCAGCAAGGCATGGACAGGGGATGGTGAAAAACTGTTTTTT
-	TRBV28	TRBJ1-6	-	13	CASSSGYNSPLHF	TGTGCCAGCAGTTCAGGGTACAATTCACCCCTCCACTTT
-	TRBV12-3/TRBV12-4	TRBJ2-3	-	14	CASSPRVSTDTQYF	TGTGCCAGCAGCCCCCGAGTTAGCACAGATACGCAGTATTTT
-	TRBV12-3/TRBV12-4	TRBJ2-1	-	13	CASRLSTGNEQFF	TGTGCCAGCAGACTATCGACGGGCAATGAGCAGTTCTTC
many	TRBV28	TRBJ2-7	-	14	CASSDGVTTYEQYF	TGTGCCAGCAGTGACGGGGTAACAACCTACGAGCAGTACTTC
many	TRBV4-3	TRBJ2-3	TRBD2	16	CASSQDYGAGPDTQYF	TGCGCCAGCAGCCAAGACTACGGAGCGGGGCCAGATACGCAGTATTTT
many	TRBV28	TRBJ2-1	-	17	CASSLPPTGYSYNEQFF	TGTGCCAGCAGTTTACCCCCGACGGGCTATTCCTACAATGAGCAGTTCTTC
many	TRBV7-9	TRBJ2-5	-	15	CASSTRGSLQETQYF	TGTGCCAGCAGCACCCGGGGCAGTCTCCAAGAGACCCAGTACTTC
few	TRBV29-1	TRBJ2-4	-	14	CSVEEEDRLNIQYF	TGCAGCGTTGAAGAGGAAGACAGGTTGAACATTCAGTACTTC
-	TRBV20-1	TRBJ1-1	-	12	CSARASWTEAFF	TGCAGTGCTAGGGCCTCCTGGACTGAAGCTTTCTTT
many	TRBV29-1	TRBJ1-2	-	10	CSVYAGDYTF	TGCAGCGTTTATGCAGGGGACTACACCTTC
once	TRBV10-3	TRBJ2-4	TRBD1	17	CAISEFRQGIAKNIQYF	TGTGCCATCAGTGAGTTTCGACAGGGGATAGCCAAAAACATTCAGTACTTC